The rows below give T cell receptor beta chains drawn from one sample of a study of T cell repertoires in cytomegalovirus infection. MiXCR was run by TCRdb on the reads, yielding one entry per CDR3 protein. The data contain nearly 550,000 distinct CDR3 sequences, approximately 16% of them singletons. The sample comprised CD8+ T cells from PBMCs. All receptors derive from a human donor in good health (CMV status not recorded). Some clones in this sample may be carry-over from other donors' samples. Each CDR3 is given with its conserved first and last residue. A D gene is named only where the DNA matches it firmly. Some rows mark clone size as missing; the rest say once, few, many or name a class of expanded clone.

many	TRBV6-1	TRBJ2-3	TRBD1	TGTGCCAGCAGCGACAGGGGAAGCACAGATACGCAGTATTTT	CASSDRGSTDTQYF
few	TRBV6-1	TRBJ1-3	.	TGTGCCAGCAGTGATACAGGGTTCTCTGGAAACACCATATATTTT	CASSDTGFSGNTIYF
.	TRBV20-1	TRBJ1-1	.	TGCAGTGCGGGGGCCGTGACAGGAACCCTTAGAACTGAAGCTTTCTTT	CSAGAVTGTLRTEAFF
.	TRBV5-6	TRBJ2-7	.	TGTGCCAGCAGCTTGGCCATGGAACCACACGAGCAGTACTTC	CASSLAMEPHEQYF
.	TRBV28	TRBJ1-4	TRBD1	TGTGCCAGCAGTTTATTCAGGGGGCGCGGGTCTAATGAAAAACTGTTTTTT	CASSLFRGRGSNEKLFF
many	TRBV7-3	TRBJ1-1	.	TGTGCCAGCAGCAGAGACCCGGGAGCGCAAGCTTTCTTT	CASSRDPGAQAFF
many	TRBV19	TRBJ1-2	.	TGTGCCAGTAAGGAGGTGGGCAGTTTCTTTTATGGCTACACCTTC	CASKEVGSFFYGYTF
many	TRBV4-1	TRBJ2-3	.	TGCGCCAGCAGCCAAGGCTCCCGAAGCACAGATACGCAGTATTTT	CASSQGSRSTDTQYF
few	TRBV20-1	TRBJ2-7	.	TGCAGTGCTAGAGCGTTACTTTCTAGCTCCTACGAGCAGTACTTC	CSARALLSSSYEQYF
.	TRBV28	TRBJ2-1	.	TGTGCCACCAAGGGCGGAGAAGGTTTGTGGAATGAGCAGTTCTTC	CATKGGEGLWNEQFF
many	TRBV12-3/TRBV12-4	TRBJ2-7	.	TGTGCCAGCAGGGCGCTGGCTAGCCCCGACGAGCAGTACTTC	CASRALASPDEQYF
many	TRBV12-3/TRBV12-4	TRBJ1-2	.	TGTGCCAGCAGTTTAGCCCCAAGTGGGGTTGGGTATGGCTACACCTTC	CASSLAPSGVGYGYTF
many	TRBV12-3/TRBV12-4	TRBJ2-2	.	TGTGCCAGCAGTTCCTCAGGGTCCTCAAACACCGGGGAGCTGTTTTTT	CASSSSGSSNTGELFF
few	TRBV27	TRBJ2-7	TRBD2	TGTGCCAGCAGTTTGAAGCGGGAGTCCTACGAGCAGTACTTC	CASSLKRESYEQYF
many	TRBV6-5	TRBJ1-2	TRBD1	TGTGCCAGCAGCCCGGACAGGGGGCATGGCTACACCTTC	CASSPDRGHGYTF
.	TRBV5-6	TRBJ1-1	TRBD1	TGTGCCAGCAGCCAGGGACAGGCCCACACTGAAGCTTTCTTT	CASSQGQAHTEAFF
.	TRBV20-1	TRBJ2-7	TRBD2	TGCAGTGCTAGAGCCTCAGTCGGCGGGAGGGCCATCTACGAGCAGTACTTC	CSARASVGGRAIYEQYF
few	TRBV6-4	TRBJ2-1	TRBD2	TGTGCCAGCAGTGACTCAAGCGGGGGGGCCTACAATGAGCAGTTCTTC	CASSDSSGGAYNEQFF
.	TRBV6-5	TRBJ2-7	.	TGTGCCAGCAGTTACACTCGGGGAAGCTCCTACGAGCAGTACTTC	CASSYTRGSSYEQYF
.	TRBV20-1	TRBJ2-7	TRBD1	TGCAGTGCTCCGGACAGGGCTAACTACGAGCAGTACTTC	CSAPDRANYEQYF
many	TRBV7-9	TRBJ1-5	TRBD1	TGTGCCAGCAGCTCCGAAACCGGGACAGAAATTAGCAATCAGCCCCAGCATTTT	CASSSETGTEISNQPQHF
.	TRBV7-9	TRBJ1-5	.	TGTGCAAGCAGCTCGGCCCTCATCAATCAGCCCCAGCATTTT	CASSSALINQPQHF
.	TRBV2	TRBJ1-1	.	TGTGCCAACCCTGGGCCTGGGAGGACTGAAGCTTTCTTT	CANPGPGRTEAFF
many	TRBV7-9	TRBJ1-1	.	TGTGCCAGCAGCCATGGGATTCAGGTTGAAGCTTTCTTT	CASSHGIQVEAFF
many	TRBV7-8	TRBJ2-1	.	TGTGCCAGCAGCATCCCCTTGTGGGGAGCAGGCTCCTACAATGAGCAGTTCTTC	CASSIPLWGAGSYNEQFF
few	TRBV27	TRBJ2-1	TRBD1	TGTGCCAGCAGTTTTTCCACAGGGGAGTTGGACAATGAGCAGTTCTTC	CASSFSTGELDNEQFF
.	TRBV5-1	TRBJ2-7	.	TGCGCCAGCAGCTTGTGGGGAGGAGGCTTCGGCGAGCAGTACTTC	CASSLWGGGFGEQYF
.	TRBV28	TRBJ1-4	.	TGTGCCAGCAGTTTGAAACAGGGAGGGGAAAAACTGTTTTTT	CASSLKQGGEKLFF
many	TRBV27	TRBJ1-1	.	TGTGCCAGCAGTTTAACCCGGGGTTCAAACACTGAAGCTTTCTTT	CASSLTRGSNTEAFF
.	TRBV2	TRBJ2-5	TRBD1	TGTGCCAGCGGGGACAGGGATTTTCCGGAGACCCAGTACTTC	CASGDRDFPETQYF
many	TRBV7-3	TRBJ2-1	.	TGTGCCAGCAGCTTAGGAGCGTCAACAGGAGATGAGCAGTTCTTC	CASSLGASTGDEQFF
few	TRBV5-5	TRBJ2-7	.	TGTGCCAGCAGCTTGTCGGCTATCACCTACGAGCAGTACTTC	CASSLSAITYEQYF
.	TRBV4-1	TRBJ1-1	.	TGCGCCAGCAGCCAAGGGCAAACTGAAGCTTTCTTT	CASSQGQTEAFF
.	TRBV9	TRBJ1-5	TRBD1	TGTGCCAGCAGCCCAGGGGGGAACTCTCATCAGCCCCAGCATTTT	CASSPGGNSHQPQHF
many	TRBV7-9	TRBJ2-7	.	TGTGCCAGCAGCCCTCGGGAGATCGAGCAGTACTTC	CASSPREIEQYF
many	TRBV7-3	TRBJ2-1	TRBD2	TGTGCCAGCAGCTTACTAGCGGGGAGGGGCAATGAGCAGTTCTTC	CASSLLAGRGNEQFF
few	TRBV19	TRBJ1-1	.	TGTGCCAGTAGAGGTAACGCGGGACACTCGAACACTGAAGCTTTCTTT	CASRGNAGHSNTEAFF
.	TRBV6-1	TRBJ1-2	.	TGTGCCAGCAGTGAAGCCGAGGCCTATGGCTACACCTTC	CASSEAEAYGYTF
many	TRBV7-3	TRBJ2-2	.	TGTGCCAGCAGCTTAGATGGAGGGGGCGTCACCGGGGAGCTGTTTTTT	CASSLDGGGVTGELFF
many	TRBV19	TRBJ1-1	.	TGTGCCAGTAGTATTGGGGACACCCTGGGCACTGAAGCTTTCTTT	CASSIGDTLGTEAFF
few	TRBV19	TRBJ2-1	TRBD2	TGTGCCAGTAAAAGCGGGGGGATCAATGAGCAGTTCTTC	CASKSGGINEQFF
.	TRBV9	TRBJ2-7	.	TGTGCCAGCAGCCCCACCGCGGGGAGGGGGGCCTACGAGCAGTACTTC	CASSPTAGRGAYEQYF
many	TRBV4-1	TRBJ2-5	TRBD2	TGCGCCAGCAACCTAGCGGGAGGGCCGGTGGAGACCCAGTACTTC	CASNLAGGPVETQYF
many	TRBV7-9	TRBJ2-7	TRBD2	TGTGCCAGCAGCCCCCAGGGACTAAGCTCCTACGAGCAGTACTTC	CASSPQGLSSYEQYF
few	TRBV14	TRBJ2-3	.	TGTGCCAGCAGCCAATGGGAGAGTTCGATAGATACGCAGTATTTT	CASSQWESSIDTQYF
few	TRBV27	TRBJ1-4	.	TGTGCCAGCAGTTTAGGACTGCGGAATGAAAAACTGTTTTTT	CASSLGLRNEKLFF
.	TRBV7-3	TRBJ2-6	.	TGTGCCAGCAGCTTAACCCTCTGGCCAGGAGGGCCCTATGGCAACGTCCTGACTTTC	CASSLTLWPGGPYGNVLTF
many	TRBV4-1	TRBJ1-1	TRBD1	TGCGCCAGCAGCCACTCCCGACAGGGAGGGAACACTGAAGCTTTCTTT	CASSHSRQGGNTEAFF
many	TRBV15	TRBJ2-2	TRBD2	TGTGCCACCAGCAGAGAAGGACCGGGACTAGCAGGATATAGGACCGGGGAGCTGTTTTTT	CATSREGPGLAGYRTGELFF
.	TRBV27	TRBJ1-2	.	TGTGCCAGCTTTGCCCCCCTCTATGGCTACACCTTC	CASFAPLYGYTF